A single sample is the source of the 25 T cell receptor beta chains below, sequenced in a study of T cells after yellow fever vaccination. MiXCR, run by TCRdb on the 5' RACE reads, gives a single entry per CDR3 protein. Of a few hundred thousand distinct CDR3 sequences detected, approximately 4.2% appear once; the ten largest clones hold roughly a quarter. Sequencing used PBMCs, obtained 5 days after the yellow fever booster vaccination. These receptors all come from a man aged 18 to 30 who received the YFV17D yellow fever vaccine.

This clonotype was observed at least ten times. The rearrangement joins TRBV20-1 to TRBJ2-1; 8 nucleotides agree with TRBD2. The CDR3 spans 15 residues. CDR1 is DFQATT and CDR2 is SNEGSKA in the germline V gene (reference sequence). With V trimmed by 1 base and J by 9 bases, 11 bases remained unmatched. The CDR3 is CSARAITGGLFEQFF. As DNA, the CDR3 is TGCAGTGCTAGAGCGATTACGGGGGGGTTATTTGAGCAGTTCTTC.

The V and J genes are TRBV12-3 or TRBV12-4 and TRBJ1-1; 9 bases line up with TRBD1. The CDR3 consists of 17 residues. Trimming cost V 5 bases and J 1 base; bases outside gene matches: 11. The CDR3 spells CASSRPRQGVGNTEAFF. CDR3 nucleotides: TGTGCCAGCAGTCGACCACGACAGGGGGTCGGGAACACTGAAGCTTTCTTT.

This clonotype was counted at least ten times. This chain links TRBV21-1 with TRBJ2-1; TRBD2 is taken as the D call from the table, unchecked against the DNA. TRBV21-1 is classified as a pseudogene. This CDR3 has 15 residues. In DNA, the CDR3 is TGTGCCAGCAGCAAAGGTACTAGCCCAATATACGAGCAGTTCTTC. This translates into CASSKGTSPIYEQFF.

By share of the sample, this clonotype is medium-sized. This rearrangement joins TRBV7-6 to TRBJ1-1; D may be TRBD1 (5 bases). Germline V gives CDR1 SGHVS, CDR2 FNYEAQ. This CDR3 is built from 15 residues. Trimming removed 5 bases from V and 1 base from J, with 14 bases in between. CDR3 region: CASSLPPTANTEAFF. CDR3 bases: TGTGCCAGCAGCCTACCCCCGACAGCGAACACTGAAGCTTTCTTT.

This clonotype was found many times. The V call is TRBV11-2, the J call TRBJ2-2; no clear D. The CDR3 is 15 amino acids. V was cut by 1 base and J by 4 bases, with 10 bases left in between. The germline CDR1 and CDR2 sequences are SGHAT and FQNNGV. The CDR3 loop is CASSLVAFGTGELFF. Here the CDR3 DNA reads TGTGCCAGCAGCTTAGTCGCTTTTGGCACCGGGGAGCTGTTTTTT.

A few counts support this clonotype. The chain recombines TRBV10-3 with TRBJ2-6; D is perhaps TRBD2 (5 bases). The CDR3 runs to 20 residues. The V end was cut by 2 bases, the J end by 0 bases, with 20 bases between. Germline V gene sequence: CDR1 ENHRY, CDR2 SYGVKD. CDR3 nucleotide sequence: TGTGCCATCAGTGAGCCGCCCCCTCGGAGGCGAAGCTCTGGGGCCAACGTCCTGACTTTC. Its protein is CAISEPPPRRRSSGANVLTF.

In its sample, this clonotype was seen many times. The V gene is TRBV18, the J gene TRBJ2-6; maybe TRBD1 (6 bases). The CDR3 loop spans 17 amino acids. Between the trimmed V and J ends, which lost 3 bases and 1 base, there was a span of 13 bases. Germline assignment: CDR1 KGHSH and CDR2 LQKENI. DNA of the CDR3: TGTGCCAGCTCACCGGAGCAGGGGCGATCTGGGGCCAACGTCCTGACTTTC. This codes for CASSPEQGRSGANVLTF.

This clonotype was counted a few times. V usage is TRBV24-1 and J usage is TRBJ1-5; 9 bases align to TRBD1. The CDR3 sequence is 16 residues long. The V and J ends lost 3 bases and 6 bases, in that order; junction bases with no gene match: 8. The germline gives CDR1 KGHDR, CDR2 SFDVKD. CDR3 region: CATSDPKQGQGQPQHF. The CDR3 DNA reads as TGTGCCACCAGTGATCCCAAGCAGGGACAGGGTCAGCCCCAGCATTTT.

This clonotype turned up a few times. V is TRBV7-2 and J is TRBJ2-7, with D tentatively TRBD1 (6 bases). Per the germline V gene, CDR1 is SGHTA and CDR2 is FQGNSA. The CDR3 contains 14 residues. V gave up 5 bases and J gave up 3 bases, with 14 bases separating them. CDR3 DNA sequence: TGTGCCAGCAGCCGAAACAAGGACAGCTACGAGCAGTACGTC. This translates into CASSRNKDSYEQYV.

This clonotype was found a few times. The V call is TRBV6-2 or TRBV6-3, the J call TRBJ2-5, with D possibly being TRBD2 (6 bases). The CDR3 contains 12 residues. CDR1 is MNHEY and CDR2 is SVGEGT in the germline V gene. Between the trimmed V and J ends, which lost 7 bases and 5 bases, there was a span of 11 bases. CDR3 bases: TGTGCCAGCAAGGCGGCGGGGGAGACCCAGTACTTC. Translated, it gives CASKAAGETQYF.

Written as DNA, the CDR3 is TGTGCCAGCAGTTCCGGGACTTACACAGATACGCAGTATTTT. It specifies CASSSGTYTDTQYF. The chain employs TRBV12-3 or TRBV12-4 and TRBJ2-3; tentatively, D is TRBD2 (6 bases). Deletions cut 4 bases from V and 2 bases from J, with 10 bases between. CDR3 size: 14 residues.

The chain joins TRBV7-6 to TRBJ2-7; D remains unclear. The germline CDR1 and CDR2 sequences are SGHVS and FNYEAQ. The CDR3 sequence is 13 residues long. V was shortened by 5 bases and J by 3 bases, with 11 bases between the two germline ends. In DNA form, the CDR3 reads TGTGCCAGCAGCCCCCAGCTAGACTACGAGCAGTACTTC. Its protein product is CASSPQLDYEQYF.

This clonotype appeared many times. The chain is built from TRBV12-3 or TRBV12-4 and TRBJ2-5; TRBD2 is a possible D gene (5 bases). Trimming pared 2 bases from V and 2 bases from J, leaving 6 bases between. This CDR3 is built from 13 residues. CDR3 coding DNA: TGTGCCAGCAGTTTAAGGAGGCAAGAGACCCAGTACTTC. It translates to CASSLRRQETQYF.

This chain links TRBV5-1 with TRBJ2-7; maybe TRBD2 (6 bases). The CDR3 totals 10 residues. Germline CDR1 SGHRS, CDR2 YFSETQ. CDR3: CASSLYPGGV. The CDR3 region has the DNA TGCGCCAGCAGCTTGTACCCAGGAGGGGTC.

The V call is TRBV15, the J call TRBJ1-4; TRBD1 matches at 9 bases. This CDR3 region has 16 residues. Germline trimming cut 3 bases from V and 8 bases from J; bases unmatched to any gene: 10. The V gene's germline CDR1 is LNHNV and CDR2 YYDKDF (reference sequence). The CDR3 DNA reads TGTGCCACCAGCAGGGGACCGGGACAGGGAGGAGAAAAACTGTTTTTT. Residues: CATSRGPGQGGEKLFF.

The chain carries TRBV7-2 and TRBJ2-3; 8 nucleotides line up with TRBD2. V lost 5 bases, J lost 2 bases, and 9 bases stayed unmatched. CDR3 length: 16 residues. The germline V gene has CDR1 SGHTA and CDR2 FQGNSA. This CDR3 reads CASSPSGRGVTDTQYF. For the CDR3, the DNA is TGTGCCAGCAGCCCCTCTGGGCGGGGGGTCACAGATACGCAGTATTTT.

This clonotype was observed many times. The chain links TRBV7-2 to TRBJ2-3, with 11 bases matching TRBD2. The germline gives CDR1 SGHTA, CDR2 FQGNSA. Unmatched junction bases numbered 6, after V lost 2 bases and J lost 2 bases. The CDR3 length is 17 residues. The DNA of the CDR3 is TGTGCCAGCAGCTTATACCCACTAGCGGGGGTCACAGATACGCAGTATTTT. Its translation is CASSLYPLAGVTDTQYF.

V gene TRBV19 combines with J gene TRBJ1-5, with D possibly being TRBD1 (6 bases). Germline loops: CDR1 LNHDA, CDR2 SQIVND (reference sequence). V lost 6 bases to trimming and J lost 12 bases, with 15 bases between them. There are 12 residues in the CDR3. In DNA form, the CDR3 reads TGTGCCAGTAGGGAGTCAGGGGCAGGCCAGCATTTT. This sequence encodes CASRESGAGQHF. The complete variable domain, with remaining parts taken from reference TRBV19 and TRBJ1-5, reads DGGITQSPKYLFRKEGQNVTLSCEQNLNHDAMYWYRQDPGQGLRLIYYSQIVNDFQKGDIAEGYSVSREKKESFPLTVTSAQKNPTAFYLCASRESGAGQHFGDGTRLSIL.

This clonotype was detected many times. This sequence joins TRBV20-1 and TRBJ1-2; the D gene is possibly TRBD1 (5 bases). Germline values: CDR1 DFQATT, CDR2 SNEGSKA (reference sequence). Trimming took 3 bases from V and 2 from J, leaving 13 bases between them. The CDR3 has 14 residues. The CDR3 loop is CSASAGSANYGYTF. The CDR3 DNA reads TGCAGTGCTAGCGCAGGGAGTGCAAACTATGGCTACACCTTC.

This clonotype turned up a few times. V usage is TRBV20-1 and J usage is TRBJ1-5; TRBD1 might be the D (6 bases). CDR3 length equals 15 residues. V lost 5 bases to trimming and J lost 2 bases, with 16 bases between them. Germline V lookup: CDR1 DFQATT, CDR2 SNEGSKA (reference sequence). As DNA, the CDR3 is TGCAGTGCTCAACATTCAGGGGTACGCAATCAGCCCCAGCATTTT. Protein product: CSAQHSGVRNQPQHF.

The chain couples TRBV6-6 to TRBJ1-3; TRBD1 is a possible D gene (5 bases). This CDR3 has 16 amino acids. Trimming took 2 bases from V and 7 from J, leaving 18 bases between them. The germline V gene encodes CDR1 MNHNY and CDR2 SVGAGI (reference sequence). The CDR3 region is CASSYQRSGERNTIYF. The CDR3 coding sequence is TGTGCCAGCAGTTACCAACGGTCGGGGGAACGGAACACCATATATTTT.

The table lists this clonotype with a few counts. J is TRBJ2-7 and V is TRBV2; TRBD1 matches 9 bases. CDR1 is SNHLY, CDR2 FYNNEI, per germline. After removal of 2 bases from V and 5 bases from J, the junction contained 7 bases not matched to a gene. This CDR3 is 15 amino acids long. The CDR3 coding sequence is TGTGCCAGCAGTGAATACCGGGACAGGGACCACGAGCAGTACTTC. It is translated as CASSEYRDRDHEQYF. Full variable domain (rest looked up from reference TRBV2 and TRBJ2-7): EPEVTQTPSHQVTQMGQEVILRCVPISNHLYFYWYRQILGQKVEFLVSFYNNEISEKSEIFDDQFSVERPDGSNFTLKIRSTKLEDSAMYFCASSEYRDRDHEQYFGPGTRLTVT.

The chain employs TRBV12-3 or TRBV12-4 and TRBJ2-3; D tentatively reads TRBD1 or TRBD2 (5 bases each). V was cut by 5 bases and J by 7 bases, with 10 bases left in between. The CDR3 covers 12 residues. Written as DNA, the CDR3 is TGTGCCAGCAGTGAACGGGGCCATACGCAGTATTTT. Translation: CASSERGHTQYF.

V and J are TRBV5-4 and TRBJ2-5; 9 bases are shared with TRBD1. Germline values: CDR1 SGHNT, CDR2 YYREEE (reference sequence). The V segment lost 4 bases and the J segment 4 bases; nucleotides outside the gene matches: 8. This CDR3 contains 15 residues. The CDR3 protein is CASSTDRGRRETQYF. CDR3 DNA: TGTGCCAGCAGCACGGACAGGGGCCGTCGAGAGACCCAGTACTTC.

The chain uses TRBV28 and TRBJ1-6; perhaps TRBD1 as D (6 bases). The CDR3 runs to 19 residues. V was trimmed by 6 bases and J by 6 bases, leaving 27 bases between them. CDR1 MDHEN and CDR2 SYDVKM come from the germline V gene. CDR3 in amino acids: CASRARGYTYPNINSPLHF. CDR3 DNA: TGTGCCAGCAGAGCTAGGGGGTATACGTATCCTAACATTAATTCACCCCTCCACTTT.